The next 27 T cell receptor beta chains were all read from a single sample in a study of cytomegalovirus exposure and HLA in healthy donors. The study ran its PCR with 60 Vbeta and 13 Jbeta primers. Assay: immunoSEQ multiplex PCR; the TCRdb copy retains only in-frame clones and omits some. This table holds approximately 200,000 clones, around 81% found once. Sequencing was performed on PBMCs. The receptors here all came from a man younger than 45 in good health and CMV-seronegative.

This rearrangement joins TRBV6-5 to TRBJ2-3; D call uncertain. The CDR3 is 12 amino acids. Trimming cost V 2 bases and J 6 bases, with 6 bases left between them. Germline V lookup: CDR1 MNHEY, CDR2 SVGAGI. The CDR3 sequence is CASSYDTDTQYF. CDR3 DNA sequence: TGTGCCAGCAGTTACGACACCGATACGCAGTATTTT.

CDR3 loop: CASSYGIAGARYEQYF. CDR3 bases: TGTGCCAGCAGTTACGGGATAGCGGGAGCTAGGTACGAGCAGTACTTC. The chain employs TRBV6-5 and TRBJ2-7; 9 nucleotides match TRBD2. Trimming cost V 2 bases and J 4 bases; bases outside gene matches: 9. Germline CDR1 reads MNHEY; CDR2 reads SVGAGI. This CDR3 contains 16 residues.

With respect to this clone: The junction shows a germline mismatch at one end, possibly a read error. This chain uses TRBV6-4 with TRBJ1-2, with TRBD1 matching 10 bases. Looked up from germline, CDR1 is MRHNA and CDR2 is SNTAGT. CDR3 size: 14 residues. The CDR3 nucleotides are TGTGCCAGCAGTTCCACCGGGACAGGGGATCGCTATACCTTC. Translation gives CASSSTGTGDRYTF.

The rearrangement uses TRBV28 and TRBJ2-3; 7 positions match TRBD1. Losses at the gene ends were 5 bases for V and 2 bases for J; bases not matched to a gene: 7. The CDR3 is made up of 15 amino acids. Germline V gene lookup returns CDR1 MDHEN and CDR2 SYDVKM. CDR3 sequence: CASSPPTGTTDTQYF. CDR3 in DNA: TGTGCCAGCAGTCCACCGACAGGGACCACAGATACGCAGTATTTT. The full variable domain, its missing parts supplied by reference TRBV28 and TRBJ2-3, is DVKVTQSSRYLVKRTGEKVFLECVQDMDHENMFWYRQDPGLGLRLIYFSYDVKMKEKGDIPEGYSVSREKKERFSLILESASTNQTSMYLCASSPPTGTTDTQYFGPGTRLTVL.

V usage is TRBV11-2 and J usage is TRBJ2-1; D is unresolved. Looked up from germline, CDR1 is SGHAT and CDR2 is FQNNGV. V was shortened by 11 bases and J by 2 bases, with 13 bases between the two germline ends. CDR3 length equals 13 residues. The CDR3 region is CAASPTAYNEQFF. CDR3 in DNA: TGTGCCGCAAGTCCTACCGCCTACAATGAGCAGTTCTTC.

This clone has only a few counts. The chain has TRBV10-3 and TRBJ2-7; TRBD2 aligns across 10 bases. The V segment lost 6 bases and the J segment 1 base; nucleotides outside the gene matches: 9. The CDR3 covers 16 residues. Germline V gene lookup returns CDR1 ENHRY and CDR2 SYGVKD. CDR3 in amino acids: CAIRRTSGSQSYEQYF. CDR3 DNA sequence: TGTGCCATCAGGCGGACTAGCGGAAGCCAGTCCTACGAGCAGTACTTC.

The J gene is TRBJ2-7, the V gene TRBV5-5; TRBD2 matches 8 bases. There are 16 residues in the CDR3. The V gene end was trimmed by 0 bases and the J gene end by 5 bases; junction bases not matched to a gene: 10. Germline V gives CDR1 SGHKS, CDR2 YYEKEE (reference sequence). The CDR3 DNA reads TGTGCCAGCAGCTTGGCCAGGGGCGGGAGGCCCCACGAGCAGTACTTC. Protein sequence: CASSLARGGRPHEQYF.

V is TRBV6-5 and J is TRBJ2-7; 10 positions agree with TRBD2. Losses at the gene ends were 7 bases for V and 0 bases for J; bases not matched to a gene: 6. The germline V gene has CDR1 MNHEY and CDR2 SVGAGI. The length of the CDR3 is 15 residues. CDR3 DNA sequence: TGTGCCAGCAAAAAAGGACTAGCGGTCTCCTACGAGCAGTACTTC. It codes for CASKKGLAVSYEQYF.

The gene calls are TRBV27 and TRBJ2-2; D not certain. Germline-derived CDR1 and CDR2 are MNHEY and SMNVEV (reference sequence). The CDR3 is 14 residues long. The V end was cut by 2 bases, the J end by 0 bases, with 4 bases between. CDR3 DNA: TGTGCCAGCAGTTTACTCTCGAACACCGGGGAGCTGTTTTTT. It yields the protein CASSLLSNTGELFF.

V usage is TRBV21-1 and J usage is TRBJ2-2; TRBD2 is the table's D call, not checked against the DNA. TRBV21-1 is recorded as a pseudogene. This CDR3 spans 18 amino acids. The CDR3, as DNA: TGTGCCAGCAGCAAAGAGGCGGTGGGCGGGAGAAACACCGGGGAGCTGTTTTTT. Protein product: CASSKEAVGGRNTGELFF.

This rearrangement joins TRBV4-1 to TRBJ1-6; D unresolved. V was trimmed by 4 bases and J by 0 bases, leaving 16 bases between them. CDR1 is MGHRA, CDR2 YSYEKL, per germline. The CDR3 is 18 residues long. This CDR3 reads CASSPFVGVSSYNSPLHF. CDR3 DNA sequence: TGCGCCAGCAGCCCATTCGTCGGGGTGAGCTCCTATAATTCACCCCTCCACTTT.

The J gene is TRBJ2-2, the V gene TRBV6-1; 8 nucleotides match TRBD2. The CDR3 extends over 14 amino acids. The germline CDR1 and CDR2 sequences are MNHNS and SASEGT. V was pared by 9 bases and J by 5 bases, with 8 bases of the junction left unmatched. CDR3 DNA sequence: TGTGCCAGTGAGCAAGCGGGAGTTACCGGGGAGCTGTTTTTT. Protein sequence: CASEQAGVTGELFF.

The chain recombines TRBV19 with TRBJ2-1; 7 nucleotides line up with TRBD2. This CDR3 is built from 17 residues. Germline V gene data show CDR1 as LNHDA and CDR2 as SQIVND (reference sequence). Trimming removed 4 bases from V and 3 bases from J; junction bases left unmatched: 12. CDR3 DNA: TGTGCCAGTAGTAATTGGGGCGCGGGAGTTGGCTACAATGAGCAGTTCTTC. Residues: CASSNWGAGVGYNEQFF.

The rearrangement joins TRBV10-3 to TRBJ2-4, with D maybe TRBD2 (7 bases). This CDR3 has 13 amino acids. Germline V gene lookup returns CDR1 ENHRY and CDR2 SYGVKD. V was cut by 3 bases and J by 15 bases, with 18 bases left in between. This CDR3 is CAISEKGGLSSYF. DNA for the CDR3: TGTGCCATCAGTGAAAAGGGGGGACTATCTTCGTACTTC.

The genes are TRBV5-8 and TRBJ1-6; D gene ambiguous. The length of the CDR3 is 14 residues. Per germline, CDR1 SGHTS and CDR2 YDEGEE. The V end lost 0 bases, the J end lost 6 bases, and 7 bases lay between the germline ends. The CDR3 sequence: CASSLGGSNSPLHF. The CDR3 nucleotides are TGTGCCAGCAGCTTGGGCGGGAGTAATTCACCCCTCCACTTT.

The rearrangement links TRBV6-1 to TRBJ2-7; 11 nucleotides agree with TRBD2. The V and J ends lost 4 bases and 5 bases, in that order; junction bases with no gene match: 16. The CDR3 runs 18 residues. The V gene's germline CDR1 is MNHNS and CDR2 SASEGT. The CDR3 here is CASSVEGILAGGRDEQYF. DNA for the CDR3: TGTGCCAGCAGTGTGGAAGGCATCCTAGCGGGAGGTCGCGACGAGCAGTACTTC.

The chain carries TRBV28 and TRBJ1-1; D gene unclear. This CDR3 contains 11 residues. CDR1 and CDR2 (germline): MDHEN, SYDVKM. Trimming took 3 bases from V and 10 from J, leaving 9 bases between them. CDR3 bases: TGTGCCAGCAGTTTTAAGAGAACAGCTTTCTTT. It codes for CASSFKRTAFF.

This clone was detected only a few times. The chain has TRBV2 and TRBJ1-5; maybe TRBD1 (6 bases). V was pared by 4 bases and J by 0 bases, with 19 bases between. Germline V gene data show CDR1 as SNHLY and CDR2 as FYNNEI. The CDR3 runs to 18 residues. This chain's CDR3 is CASSVNSGTSYSNQPQHF. The CDR3 DNA sequence: TGTGCCAGCAGTGTAAATTCCGGGACAAGTTATAGCAATCAGCCCCAGCATTTT.

This clone has only a few counts. The CDR3 region is CATGAGAGNEQFF. The CDR3 coding sequence is TGTGCCACTGGAGCGGGGGCCGGGAATGAGCAGTTCTTC. The J gene is TRBJ2-1, the V gene TRBV6-4; TRBD2 agrees at 8 bases. Germline V gene lookup returns CDR1 MRHNA and CDR2 SNTAGT. The CDR3 totals 13 residues. J lost 7 bases, V lost 10 bases, and 9 bases had no gene match.

The CDR3 DNA reads TGTGCCAGCAGCGTATGGGGGGGTGGCTTGGATACGCAGTATTTT. This gives the protein CASSVWGGGLDTQYF. This rearrangement joins TRBV5-4 to TRBJ2-3; 7 positions agree with TRBD2. This CDR3 has 15 amino acids. With V trimmed by 4 bases and J by 6 bases, 11 bases remained unmatched. Germline V lookup: CDR1 SGHNT, CDR2 YYREEE (reference sequence). The whole variable domain, filled in from reference TRBV5-4 and TRBJ2-3, reads ETGVTQSPTHLIKTRGQQVTLRCSSQSGHNTVSWYQQALGQGPQFIFQYYREEENGRGNFPPRFSGLQFPNYSSELNVNALELDDSALYLCASSVWGGGLDTQYFGPGTRLTVL.

Here the CDR3 reads CASSSRLASTDTQYF. The DNA of the CDR3 is TGTGCCAGCAGTTCCAGGCTAGCATCCACAGATACGCAGTATTTT. The chain uses TRBV28 and TRBJ2-3; weak D call: TRBD2 (5 bases). The CDR3 loop spans 15 amino acids. The V gene lost 4 bases and the J gene lost 2 bases, with 13 bases spanning the gap. Germline V gene data show CDR1 as MDHEN and CDR2 as SYDVKM.

The rearrangement uses TRBV6-1 and TRBJ2-7; D may be TRBD2 (5 bases). The ends were cut back, 6 bases at V and 5 bases at J, with 14 bases in the middle. The V gene's germline CDR1 is MNHNS and CDR2 SASEGT. CDR3 length equals 13 residues. CDR3 bases: TGTGCCAGCAGATACACTAGTTTCGACGAGCAGTACTTC. Translated, it gives CASRYTSFDEQYF.

V and J are TRBV6-5 and TRBJ2-1, with D tentatively TRBD1 (6 bases). The CDR3 covers 15 residues. Germline loops: CDR1 MNHEY, CDR2 SVGAGI. Trimming removed 2 bases at V and 5 bases at J, with 13 bases between. The CDR3 spells CASSYGHRVNNEQFF. Written as DNA, the CDR3 is TGTGCCAGCAGTTACGGCCACAGGGTTAACAATGAGCAGTTCTTC.

The genes are TRBV28 and TRBJ1-2; TRBD1 matches at 9 bases. The CDR3 runs to 15 residues. Trimming cost V 0 bases and J 8 bases; bases outside gene matches: 7. The germline V gene has CDR1 MDHEN and CDR2 SYDVKM. The CDR3 here is CASSLWGTGLRGYTF. The CDR3 bases are TGTGCCAGCAGTTTATGGGGGACAGGGCTTCGGGGCTACACCTTC.

The rearrangement joins TRBV10-1 to TRBJ2-7; TRBD1 matches 7 bases. After removal of 6 bases from V and 7 bases from J, the junction contained 6 bases not matched to a gene. The CDR3 loop spans 12 amino acids. The germline CDR1 and CDR2 sequences are WNHNN and SYGVQD (reference sequence). CDR3 loop: CASSGTVGEQYF. In DNA, the CDR3 is TGCGCCAGCAGCGGGACAGTAGGAGAGCAGTACTTC.

This chain connects TRBV30 to TRBJ1-5; D not certain. This CDR3 contains 13 residues. Trimming removed 1 base from V and 7 bases from J, with 11 bases in between. The germline CDR1 and CDR2 sequences are GTSNPN and SVGIG (reference sequence). The CDR3 sequence is CAWSAQTKQPQHF. The CDR3 DNA reads TGTGCCTGGAGTGCCCAGACTAAACAGCCCCAGCATTTT.

The table lists this clone with a count of one. V and J are TRBV7-9 and TRBJ2-5; a possible D gene is TRBD2 (6 bases). The CDR3 runs 13 residues. Between the trimmed V and J ends, which lost 4 bases and 5 bases, there was a span of 11 bases. Germline loops: CDR1 SEHNR, CDR2 FQNEAQ (reference sequence). The CDR3 region has the DNA TGTGCCAGCAGCTCAGCGGGCTATGAGACCCAGTACTTC. Translated: CASSSAGYETQYF.